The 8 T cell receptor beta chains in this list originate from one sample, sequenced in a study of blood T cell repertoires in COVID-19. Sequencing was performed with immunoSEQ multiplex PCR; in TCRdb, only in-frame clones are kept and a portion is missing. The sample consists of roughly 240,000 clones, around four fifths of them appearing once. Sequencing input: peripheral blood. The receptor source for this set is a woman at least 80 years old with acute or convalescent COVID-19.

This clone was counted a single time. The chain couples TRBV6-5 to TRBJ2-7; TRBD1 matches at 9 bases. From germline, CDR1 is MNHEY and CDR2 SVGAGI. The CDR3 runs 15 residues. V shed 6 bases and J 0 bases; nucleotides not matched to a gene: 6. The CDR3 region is CASRAGQGSSYEQYF. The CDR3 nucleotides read TGTGCCAGCAGAGCGGGACAGGGAAGCTCCTACGAGCAGTACTTC.

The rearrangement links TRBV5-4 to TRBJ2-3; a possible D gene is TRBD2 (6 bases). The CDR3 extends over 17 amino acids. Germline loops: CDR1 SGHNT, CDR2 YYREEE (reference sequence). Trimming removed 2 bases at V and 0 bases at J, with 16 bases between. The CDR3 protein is CASSFGLSGSSTDTQYF. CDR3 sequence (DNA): TGTGCCAGCAGCTTCGGTTTGTCCGGGAGCAGCACAGATACGCAGTATTTT.

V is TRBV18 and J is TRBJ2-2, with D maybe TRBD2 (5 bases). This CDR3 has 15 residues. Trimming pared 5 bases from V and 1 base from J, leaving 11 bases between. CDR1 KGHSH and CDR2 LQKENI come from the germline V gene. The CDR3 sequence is CASSKVAGNTGELFF. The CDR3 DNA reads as TGTGCCAGCTCAAAAGTGGCGGGGAACACCGGGGAGCTGTTTTTT.

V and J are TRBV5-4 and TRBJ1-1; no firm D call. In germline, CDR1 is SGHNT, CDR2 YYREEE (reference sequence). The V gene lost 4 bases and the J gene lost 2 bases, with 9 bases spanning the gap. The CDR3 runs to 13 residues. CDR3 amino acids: CASSREVNTEAFF. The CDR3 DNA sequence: TGTGCCAGCAGCCGAGAGGTAAACACTGAAGCTTTCTTT.

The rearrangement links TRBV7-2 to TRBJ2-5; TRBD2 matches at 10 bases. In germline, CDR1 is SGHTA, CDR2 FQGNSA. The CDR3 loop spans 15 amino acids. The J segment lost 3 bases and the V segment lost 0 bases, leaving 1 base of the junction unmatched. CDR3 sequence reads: CASSLAGTSEETQYF. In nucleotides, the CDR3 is TGTGCCAGCAGCTTAGCGGGGACTAGCGAAGAGACCCAGTACTTC.

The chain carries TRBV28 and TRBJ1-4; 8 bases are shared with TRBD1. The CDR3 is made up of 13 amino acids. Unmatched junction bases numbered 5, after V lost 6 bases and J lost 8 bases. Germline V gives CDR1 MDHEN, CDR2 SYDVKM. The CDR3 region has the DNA TGTGCCAGCAGAGCGACAGGGGCGGAAAAACTGTTTTTT. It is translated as CASRATGAEKLFF.

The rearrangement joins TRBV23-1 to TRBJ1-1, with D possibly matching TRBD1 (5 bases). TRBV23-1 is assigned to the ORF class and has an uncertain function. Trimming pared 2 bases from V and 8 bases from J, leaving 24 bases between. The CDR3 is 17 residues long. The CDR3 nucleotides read TGCGCCAGCAGTCAAGACCCAGGGAGGCATGATGGGACCGAAGCTTTCTTT. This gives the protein CASSQDPGRHDGTEAFF.

The CDR3 sequence is CASSSGLAGATGELFF. CDR3 nucleotides: TGTGCCAGCAGTTCGGGACTAGCGGGAGCCACCGGGGAGCTGTTTTTT. The chain employs TRBV6-6 and TRBJ2-2; 14 bases align to TRBD2. The CDR3 sequence is 16 residues long. Germline trimming cut 4 bases from V and 4 bases from J; bases unmatched to any gene: 2. In germline, CDR1 is MNHNY, CDR2 SVGAGI (reference sequence).